Listed below are T cell receptor beta chains from one sample, sequenced in a study of OX40 agonist ivuxolimab in advanced cancers. Method: immunoSEQ multiplex PCR; TCRdb's copy keeps in-frame clones and lacks some. The table shows 80,000 to 100,000 clones, with 86% occurring only once. Sequences were derived from CD4+ or CD8+ T cells sorted from blood, sampled in a trial of the OX40 agonist ivuxolimab. The receptors come from an adult with an advanced solid tumor such as melanoma, head and neck, liver or kidney cancer. Both conserved end residues are part of each CDR3. The D gene is left open where the match is weak. Clone size is shown for a subset of rows, as once, few, many or a class of expanded clone.

TRBV11-1,13,-,TRBJ1-6,-,CASSLEENSPLHF
TRBV19,13,TRBD1,TRBJ2-7,-,CASSIDRGYEQYF
TRBV6-5,13,-,TRBJ1-2,-,CASSSGVNYGYTF
TRBV5-1,13,-,TRBJ1-4,once,CASSPGDREKLFF
TRBV9,15,-,TRBJ2-7,-,CASSVTPGHIYEQYF
TRBV6-1,16,-,TRBJ1-5,-,CASSEVGSWGNQPQHF
TRBV7-9,15,-,TRBJ2-3,-,CASSFAEISTDTQYF
TRBV27,13,-,TRBJ2-2,-,CASRPRGTGELFF
TRBV6-5,12,-,TRBJ2-4,-,CASTDRKNIQYF
TRBV7-8,15,-,TRBJ1-5,-,CASSLRGYEAQPQHF
TRBV6-6,15,TRBD1,TRBJ2-5,-,CASTLTGGPPETQYF
TRBV11-2,15,TRBD1,TRBJ1-2,-,CASSLEAGGTYGYTF
TRBV2,12,-,TRBJ1-2,-,CASSATGTRYTF
TRBV4-1,16,-,TRBJ2-1,-,CASSQDPPGEYNEQFF
TRBV10-2,16,-,TRBJ1-4,-,CASSDAQGRANEKLFF
TRBV4-3,15,-,TRBJ1-1,-,CASSQGQGTVTEAFF
TRBV6-6,12,-,TRBJ1-2,-,CASRYIQDGYTF
TRBV7-3,14,-,TRBJ2-6,once,CASSLSPGANVLTF
TRBV18,11,-,TRBJ2-7,-,CASSPLLEQYF
TRBV11-3,15,-,TRBJ1-4,-,CASSLGGSTNEKLFF
TRBV25-1,15,-,TRBJ1-2,once,CASSEGTGRYYGYTF
TRBV6-4,13,-,TRBJ2-1,-,CASSGDGGTEQFF
TRBV6-5,14,-,TRBJ1-3,many,CASSPFQTGNTIYF
TRBV7-8,14,-,TRBJ1-1,once,CASSLVRTNTEAFF
TRBV7-9,13,-,TRBJ1-2,few,CASSPEDKYGYTF
TRBV15,15,TRBD1,TRBJ1-4,once,CATSRAGTANEKLFF
TRBV25-1,15,TRBD1,TRBJ1-2,-,CASGDSGQLSYGYTF
TRBV7-2,17,-,TRBJ2-5,-,CASSLARGLGGGETQYF
TRBV7-9,14,TRBD1,TRBJ1-5,-,CASSAPGTGEPQHF
TRBV6-1,16,-,TRBJ1-1,-,CASSEGTVGVVTEAFF
TRBV5-8,14,-,TRBJ1-2,-,CASSFPTGWNGYTF
TRBV9,13,-,TRBJ1-1,-,CASSTQGSTEAFF
TRBV19,13,-,TRBJ1-6,-,CASPPQPNSPLHF
TRBV30,14,-,TRBJ2-1,-,CAWSRDSVYNEQFF
TRBV18,14,-,TRBJ2-1,-,CASSLQGRNNEQFF
TRBV5-4,12,-,TRBJ1-1,-,CASSRPSSEAFF
TRBV30,13,-,TRBJ1-5,-,CAWSRGDNQPQHF
TRBV27,13,-,TRBJ1-1,once,CASSLLGDTEAFF
TRBV9,19,-,TRBJ2-3,-,CASSAPGGAGVGGTDTQYF
TRBV7-8,17,-,TRBJ2-1,-,CASSSGVTGRGYNEQFF
TRBV10-1,13,-,TRBJ2-5,-,CASSESGEETQYF
TRBV29-1,15,TRBD2,TRBJ2-2,once,CSVDGRASGTGELFF
TRBV4-2,18,-,TRBJ2-2,once,CASSQEPRHGSNTGELFF
TRBV6-1,14,-,TRBJ1-2,once,CASRTTLLDYGYTF
TRBV6-1,11,-,TRBJ1-1,-,CASGENTEAFF
TRBV2,16,TRBD1,TRBJ2-7,-,CASNDLGTGSSYEQYF
TRBV29-1,13,-,TRBJ1-3,-,CSGRAGSGNTIYF
TRBV6-1,17,TRBD1,TRBJ1-1,-,CASSEGRTGALNTEAFF
TRBV9,14,-,TRBJ1-3,-,CASSAPTPGNTIYF
TRBV5-6,16,TRBD1,TRBJ2-7,-,CASRRTGAGHSYEQYF
TRBV7-9,15,TRBD1,TRBJ1-6,-,CASSLTGGSLSPLHF